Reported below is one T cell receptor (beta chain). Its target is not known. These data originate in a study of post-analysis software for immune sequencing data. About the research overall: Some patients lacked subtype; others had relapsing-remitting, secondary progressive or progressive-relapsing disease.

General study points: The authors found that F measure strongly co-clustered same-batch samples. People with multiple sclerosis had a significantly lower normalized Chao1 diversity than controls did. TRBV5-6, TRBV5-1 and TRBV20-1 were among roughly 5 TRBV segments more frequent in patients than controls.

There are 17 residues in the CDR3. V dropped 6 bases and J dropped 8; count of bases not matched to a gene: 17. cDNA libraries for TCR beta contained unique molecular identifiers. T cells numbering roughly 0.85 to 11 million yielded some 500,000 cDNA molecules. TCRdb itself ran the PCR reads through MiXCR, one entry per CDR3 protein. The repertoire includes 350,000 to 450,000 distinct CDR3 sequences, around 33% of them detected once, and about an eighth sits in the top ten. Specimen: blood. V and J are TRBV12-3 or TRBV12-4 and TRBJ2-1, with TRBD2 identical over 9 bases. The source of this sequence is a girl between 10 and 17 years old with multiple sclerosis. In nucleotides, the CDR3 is TGTGCCAGCAGCCCCCGCCCGGGCGGGGGGGCGCCCCATGAGCAGTTCTTC. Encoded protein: CASSPRPGGGAPHEQFF.